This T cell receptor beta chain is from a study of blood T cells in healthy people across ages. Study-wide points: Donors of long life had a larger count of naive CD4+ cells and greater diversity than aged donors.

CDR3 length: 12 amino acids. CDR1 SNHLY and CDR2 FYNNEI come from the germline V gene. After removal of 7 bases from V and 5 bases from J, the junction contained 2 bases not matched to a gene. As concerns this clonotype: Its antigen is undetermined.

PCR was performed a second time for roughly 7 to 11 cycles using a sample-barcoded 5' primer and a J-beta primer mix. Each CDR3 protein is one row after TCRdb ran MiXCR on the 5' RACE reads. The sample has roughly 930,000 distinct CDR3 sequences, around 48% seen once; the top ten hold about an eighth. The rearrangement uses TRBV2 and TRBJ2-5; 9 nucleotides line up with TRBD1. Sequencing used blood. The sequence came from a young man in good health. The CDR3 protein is CASNRGLETQYF. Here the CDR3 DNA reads TGTGCCAGCAACAGGGGGCTTGAGACCCAGTACTTC.